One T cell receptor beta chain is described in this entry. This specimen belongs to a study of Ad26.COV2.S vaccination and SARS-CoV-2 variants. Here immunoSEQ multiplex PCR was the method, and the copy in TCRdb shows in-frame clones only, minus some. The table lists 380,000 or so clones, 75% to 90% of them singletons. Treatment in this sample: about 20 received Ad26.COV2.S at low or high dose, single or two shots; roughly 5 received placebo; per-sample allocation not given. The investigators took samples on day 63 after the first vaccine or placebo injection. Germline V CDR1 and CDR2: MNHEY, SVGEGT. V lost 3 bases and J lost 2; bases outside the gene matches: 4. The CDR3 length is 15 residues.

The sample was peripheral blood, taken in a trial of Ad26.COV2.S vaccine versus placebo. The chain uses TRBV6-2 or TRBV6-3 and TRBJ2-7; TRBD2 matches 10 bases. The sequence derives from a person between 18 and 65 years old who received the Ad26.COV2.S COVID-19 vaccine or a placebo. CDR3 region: CASSYGLAGAYEQYF. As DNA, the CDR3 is TGTGCCAGCAGTTATGGGCTAGCGGGAGCCTACGAGCAGTACTTC.